The TCR beta chain under discussion was sequenced for a study of CD8 T cells in Susac syndrome. RNA amounts of roughly 0.45 to 1 ug underwent reverse transcription with random hexamers. MiXCR was run by TCRdb on the immunoSEQ multiplex PCR reads, yielding one entry per CDR3 protein. The table lists roughly 120,000 distinct CDR3 sequences, approximately 95% of them singletons. The receptor was derived from a human donor with multiple sclerosis. The specimen was CD8+ T cells from PBMCs.

CDR3 nucleotide sequence: TGTGCCAGCAGCCCGAAAGCGGCGGGCAGGGAAGGCACTGAAGCTTTCTTT. This codes for CASSPKAAGREGTEAFF. The rearrangement links TRBV3-1 to TRBJ1-1; TRBD1 is a possible D gene (5 bases). The V gene lost 4 bases and the J gene lost 4 bases, with 22 bases spanning the gap. CDR3 length: 17 residues. Germline assignment: CDR1 LGHDT and CDR2 YNNKEL (reference sequence).